One TCR beta chain is described in this entry. The target antigen is unknown. This record belongs to a study of human thymus T cells. This table comes from immunoSEQ multiplex PCR, and its TCRdb copy is limited to in-frame clones, with some not included. The sample records under 150,000 clones, around 94% being singletons. Corrective cardiac operations yielded the resected thymus tissue. Donation was from healthy Finnish infants who were having corrective surgery that addressed congenital heart defects. General study results and limits: Seemingly biased V and J gene usage marked thymic and blood repertoires.

Sample: thymus tissue. The sequence came from a boy under two years old with a congenital heart defect but otherwise immunologically healthy.

This CDR3 reads CASSLELAGGSTDTQYF. The CDR3 DNA follows: TGCGCCAGCAGCTTGGAGCTAGCGGGGGGTTCCACAGATACGCAGTATTTT. This sequence joins TRBV5-1 and TRBJ2-3; TRBD2 agrees at 11 bases. The V gene's germline CDR1 is SGHRS and CDR2 YFSETQ. This CDR3 spans 17 amino acids. V shed 0 bases, J shed 2 bases, and the junction held 5 bases outside the gene matches.